A selection of T cell receptor beta chains follows, all from one sample in a study of stem cell transplantation in POMP-related autoinflammatory disease. The data were produced by immunoSEQ multiplex PCR, yet TCRdb's version contains in-frame clones alone and is incomplete. The repertoire has 6,000 to 7,000 clones, roughly 80% of them found once; the top ten carry about 4.2%. The sample was a CXCR5-defined cell subset from PBMCs. The receptors here all came from a human donor in good health. Each CDR3 is given with its conserved first and last residue. The order of the fields is J gene, D gene, clone size, V gene, CDR3 DNA, CDR3 protein. A D gene is named only where the DNA matches it firmly. Size values are once, few and many counts, or a class for expanded clones, and some rows have none.

>TRBJ1-2|TRBD1|once|TRBV30
TGTGCCTGGAGTGTGCAGGGGGCTAACTATGGCTACACCTTC
CAWSVQGANYGYTF
>TRBJ1-2|TRBD1|NA|TRBV19
TGTGCCAGTAGATTCTCCGGGACAGAGGGACGTGGCTACACCTTC
CASRFSGTEGRGYTF
>TRBJ2-7|TRBD2|NA|TRBV23-1
TGCGCCAGCAGTCACGGGGCTAGCGGGGAGTACGAGCAGTACTTC
CASSHGASGEYEQYF
>TRBJ2-7|TRBD2|NA|TRBV4-2
TGTGCCAGCAGCCAAACGGTAGCGGGGGCCGGGAGCTCCTACGAGCAGTACTTC
CASSQTVAGAGSSYEQYF
>TRBJ1-2|TRBD1|NA|TRBV7-9
TGTGCCAGCAGCGACAGGGAGTCCTATGGCTACACCTTC
CASSDRESYGYTF
>TRBJ2-3|TRBD1|NA|TRBV7-9
TGTGCCAGCAGCCACTCATTTGGACAGGCGGATACGCAGTATTTT
CASSHSFGQADTQYF
>TRBJ2-3|NA|NA|TRBV6-6
TGTGCCAGCAGCTTCGGGACTCGCACAGATACGCAGTATTTT
CASSFGTRTDTQYF
>TRBJ2-7|TRBD1|NA|TRBV19
TGTGCCAGTAGTAAGGGACAGGGATACGAGCAGTACTTC
CASSKGQGYEQYF
>TRBJ2-4|NA|NA|TRBV19
TGTGCCAGTAAGGAACAACCCAAAAACATTCAGTACTTC
CASKEQPKNIQYF
>TRBJ1-3|NA|once|TRBV19
TGTGCCAGCTCAATCTCTGGAAACACCATATATTTT
CASSISGNTIYF
>TRBJ1-2|NA|NA|TRBV19
TGTGCCAGCCACCACCGGGCCCACTATGGCTACACCTTC
CASHHRAHYGYTF
>TRBJ2-1|TRBD2|NA|TRBV5-1
TGCGCCAGCAGCACGGGACTAGCGGGGAACAATGAGCAGTTCTTC
CASSTGLAGNNEQFF
>TRBJ2-7|TRBD1|NA|TRBV6-4
TGTGCCAGCAGCCCCCAGCCGGGACAGAGATACGAGCAGTACTTC
CASSPQPGQRYEQYF
>TRBJ1-2|TRBD1|few|TRBV19
TGTGCCAGTAGGCATTATGACAGGGCGGATGGCTACACCTTC
CASRHYDRADGYTF
>TRBJ2-5|NA|NA|TRBV19
TGTGCCAGTAGTATTCTCGGGGCGAGACAAGAGACCCAGTACTTC
CASSILGARQETQYF
>TRBJ2-1|TRBD2|NA|TRBV7-6
TGTGCCAGCACCCTAGCGGGGGGCAGCTACAATGAGCAGTTCTTC
CASTLAGGSYNEQFF
>TRBJ1-2|TRBD1|NA|TRBV5-6
TGTGCCAGCAGCTCACCGGTGGGACAGAACCTCTATGGCTACACCTTC
CASSSPVGQNLYGYTF
>TRBJ2-5|NA|NA|TRBV4-1
TGCGCCAGCAGCCGAGACACTACCCAAGAGACCCAGTACTTC
CASSRDTTQETQYF
>TRBJ2-2|NA|NA|TRBV6-5
TGTGCCTTCCCCCCGGGGGCGACGAACACCGGGGAGCTGTTTTTT
CAFPPGATNTGELFF
>TRBJ1-4|NA|few|TRBV7-9
TGTGCCAGCAGCTCCCAGGGGCCGAATGAAAAACTGTTTTTT
CASSSQGPNEKLFF
>TRBJ2-7|NA|NA|TRBV29-1
TGCAGCGTGGCAAAGGGAAGCTCCTACGAGCAGTACTTC
CSVAKGSSYEQYF
>TRBJ1-2|NA|NA|TRBV5-3
TGTGCCAGCAGGTCCCTTGGCCTCTATGGCTACACCTTC
CASRSLGLYGYTF
>TRBJ1-2|NA|NA|TRBV29-1
TGCAGCGTTGTCGGCGGGAACTATGGCTACACCTTC
CSVVGGNYGYTF
>TRBJ1-1|NA|once|TRBV28
TGTGCCAGCACCGGCTGGGGTGTCGGGACAAAGGAATATTTGAACACTGAAGCTTTCTTT
CASTGWGVGTKEYLNTEAFF
>TRBJ1-5|NA|few|TRBV6-5
TGTGCCAGCAGCCACGTGGGGCATCGCCCTCAGCCCCAGCATTTT
CASSHVGHRPQPQHF
>TRBJ1-3|NA|NA|TRBV5-6
TGTGCCAGCAGCTCCACACCAGGGGCTGGAAACACCATATATTTT
CASSSTPGAGNTIYF
>TRBJ2-1|TRBD1|NA|TRBV18
TGTGCCAGCTCACCGCCAGGGACAGTCCACAATGAGCAGTTCTTC
CASSPPGTVHNEQFF
>TRBJ1-6|NA|NA|TRBV11-2
TGTGCCAGCAGCTTACAGCACCAGGGTTCACCCCTCCACTTT
CASSLQHQGSPLHF
>TRBJ1-2|TRBD1|NA|TRBV5-1
TGCGCCAGCAGCTTGGAGGACAGGGCTAACTATGGCTACACCTTC
CASSLEDRANYGYTF
>TRBJ2-2|NA|NA|TRBV9
TGTGCCAGCAGCGTATCCGAGCGGAACACCGGGGAGCTGTTTTTT
CASSVSERNTGELFF
>TRBJ1-2|TRBD1|NA|TRBV19
TGTGCCAGTAGCCTAGACAGGGGGCCCAACTATGGCTACACCTTC
CASSLDRGPNYGYTF
>TRBJ2-5|TRBD1|NA|TRBV4-3
TGCGCCAGCAGCCGGGGACAGGGGCCGGGAGAGACCCAGTACTTC
CASSRGQGPGETQYF
>TRBJ2-6|NA|once|TRBV15
TGTGCCACCAGCAGAGAGGGCTCTGGGGCCAACGTCCTGACTTTC
CATSREGSGANVLTF
>TRBJ2-6|NA|NA|TRBV18
TGTGCCAGCTCAAACTCGGGCTCTGGGGCCAACGTCCTGACTTTC
CASSNSGSGANVLTF
>TRBJ2-1|NA|NA|TRBV9
TGTGCCAGCAGCGAGTGGGGTGTTGAGCAGTTCTTC
CASSEWGVEQFF
>TRBJ2-5|NA|NA|TRBV7-6
TGTGCCAGCAGCTTGAAGCGAGAGACCCAGTACTTC
CASSLKRETQYF
>TRBJ2-1|TRBD2|NA|TRBV11-1
TGTGCCAGCAGCTTAGATTTAGGACTAGCGGGGGGGCAGGGGCAGTTCTTC
CASSLDLGLAGGQGQFF
>TRBJ1-1|NA|NA|TRBV28
TGTGCCAGCAGTTTGGCAGGGAGGAACACTGAAGCTTTCTTT
CASSLAGRNTEAFF
>TRBJ1-2|NA|NA|TRBV4-2
TGTGCCAGCAGCCAAGGGGGAGGGCAGGGAAGAGGGGACTATGGCTACACCTTC
CASSQGGGQGRGDYGYTF
>TRBJ1-6|NA|NA|TRBV5-1
TGCGCCAGCAGCTTGGATAATAATTCACCCCTCCACTTT
CASSLDNNSPLHF
>TRBJ1-6|NA|few|TRBV6-5
TGTGCCAGCAGTTCACAGGCTGGGAATTCACCCCTCCACTTT
CASSSQAGNSPLHF
>TRBJ2-1|NA|once|TRBV7-2
TGTGCCAGCAGCAGGGGGGGCCGGTTAAGTGAGCAGTTCTTC
CASSRGGRLSEQFF
>TRBJ2-1|NA|NA|TRBV6-5
TGTGCCAGCAGTCGACAGGCCAACAATGAGCAGTTCTTC
CASSRQANNEQFF
>TRBJ2-1|TRBD1|NA|TRBV7-6
TGTGCCAGCAGCTTACGTACAGGGGGGAGGAGCAGGAATGAGCAGTTCTTC
CASSLRTGGRSRNEQFF
>TRBJ2-3|NA|NA|TRBV5-1
TGCGCCAGCAGCTTTTCGGGGGACCCCACAGATACGCAGTATTTT
CASSFSGDPTDTQYF
>TRBJ2-7|NA|NA|TRBV2
TGTGCCCTTCTGGGGGGCCTCTACGAGCAGTACTTC
CALLGGLYEQYF
>TRBJ2-1|TRBD2|NA|TRBV19
TGTGCCAGTAGTACGTACAGCGGGGGCTACAATGAGCAGTTCTTC
CASSTYSGGYNEQFF
>TRBJ1-1|NA|NA|TRBV7-3
TGTGCCAGCAGCACAGGCGGTAGGGTTGGGGCTGAAGCTTTCTTT
CASSTGGRVGAEAFF
>TRBJ1-1|NA|NA|TRBV14
TGTGCCAGCAGCCCAGGAGTGCGGAACACTGAAGCTTTCTTT
CASSPGVRNTEAFF
>TRBJ2-2|TRBD2|NA|TRBV9
TGTGCCAGCAGCGTTCTCTCCGGGGGGGCGGCCACCGGGGAGCTGTTTTTT
CASSVLSGGAATGELFF